Listed below are T cell receptor beta chains from one sample, sequenced in a study of T cells after yellow fever vaccination. TCRdb re-called the 5' RACE reads with MiXCR, one entry per CDR3 protein. Of approximately 260,000 distinct CDR3 sequences detected, 10% to 15% appear once; the ten largest clones hold 0.4% to 0.65%. The starting material was CD4+ T cells sorted from PBMCs, obtained 45 days after the yellow fever booster vaccination. These receptors were collected from a man aged 25-40 years who received the YFV17D yellow fever vaccine. CDR3s include the opening cysteine and the closing phenylalanine or tryptophan. Fields, in order: D gene, J gene, clone size, V gene, CDR3 protein, CDR3 DNA. A D gene is named only where the DNA matches it firmly. Expanded clones get a size class; other rows say once, few or many, or leave the size out.

>-|TRBJ2-7|few|TRBV18
CASSPENRGGYEQYF
TGTGCCAGCTCACCTGAAAACAGGGGGGGTTACGAGCAGTACTTC
>TRBD2|TRBJ2-7|-|TRBV7-2
CASSIRGDSGRAYEQYF
TGTGCCAGCAGCATTAGGGGGGATAGCGGGAGGGCCTACGAGCAGTACTTC
>-|TRBJ2-3|few|TRBV7-9
CASRPSGSDTQYF
TGTGCCAGCAGACCGTCAGGGTCAGATACGCAGTATTTT
>TRBD2|TRBJ2-3|-|TRBV4-3
CASSLGTSGRIDTQYF
TGCGCCAGCAGCCTAGGGACTAGCGGGAGAATAGATACGCAGTATTTT
>-|TRBJ2-7|-|TRBV5-6
CARSLWQGQTEQYF
TGTGCCAGAAGCTTGTGGCAGGGCCAGACCGAGCAGTACTTC
>-|TRBJ2-7|-|TRBV5-1
CASSREGSPSYEQYF
TGCGCCAGCAGCCGTGAGGGATCACCATCTTACGAGCAGTACTTC
>-|TRBJ2-1|few|TRBV5-8
CASSRWGAGYNEQFF
TGTGCCAGCAGCCGCTGGGGGGCAGGGTACAATGAGCAGTTCTTC
>-|TRBJ2-1|many|TRBV29-1
CSVSMTGLSYNEQFF
TGCAGCGTTTCTATGACAGGCCTCTCCTACAATGAGCAGTTCTTC
>-|TRBJ2-1|few|TRBV24-1
CATSGRESLYEQFF
TGTGCCACCAGTGGGCGGGAAAGTCTCTATGAGCAGTTCTTC
>-|TRBJ2-5|few|TRBV20-1
CSAPDPTSSVETQYF
TGCAGTGCCCCTGATCCCACCAGTAGCGTTGAGACCCAGTACTTC
>TRBD2|TRBJ2-1|-|TRBV3-1
CASSQGSGSWNEQFF
TGTGCCAGCAGCCAAGGTAGCGGGAGTTGGAATGAGCAGTTCTTC
>-|TRBJ1-6|-|TRBV7-9
CASNSSDGPLHF
TGTGCCAGCAACTCAAGCGACGGGCCCCTCCACTTT
>-|TRBJ2-3|-|TRBV20-1
CSARDSHTQYF
TGCAGTGCTAGAGATTCCCATACGCAGTATTTT